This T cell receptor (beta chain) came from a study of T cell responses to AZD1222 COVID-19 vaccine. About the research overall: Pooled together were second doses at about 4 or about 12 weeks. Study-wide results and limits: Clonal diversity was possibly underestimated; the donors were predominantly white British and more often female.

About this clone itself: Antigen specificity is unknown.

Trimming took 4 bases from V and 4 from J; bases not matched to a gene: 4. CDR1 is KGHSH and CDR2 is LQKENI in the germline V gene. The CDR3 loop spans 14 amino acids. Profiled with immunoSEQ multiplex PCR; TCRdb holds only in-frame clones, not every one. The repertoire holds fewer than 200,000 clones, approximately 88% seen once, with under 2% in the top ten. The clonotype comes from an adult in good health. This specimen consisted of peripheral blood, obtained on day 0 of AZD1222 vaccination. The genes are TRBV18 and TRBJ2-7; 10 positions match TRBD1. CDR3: CASSQDRGWYEQYF. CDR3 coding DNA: TGTGCCAGCTCACAGGACAGGGGGTGGTACGAGCAGTACTTC.